Following are 31 T cell receptor beta chains from one sample sequenced in a study of shared clonotypes between healthy human individuals. Selected positively for CCR7 and CD45RO-negative, naive CD8 cells excluded terminally differentiated effector memory CD45RA+ cells. Clones were read by immunoSEQ multiplex PCR, and TCRdb kept only the in-frame ones, dropping some. The repertoire has about 2,100,000 clones, approximately 94% of them found once; the top ten carry around 1.7%. Sequences were obtained from naive CD8+ T cells from PBMCs. The receptors derive from a man younger than 35 in good health. Some clones in this sample may be carry-over from other donors' samples.

The chain uses TRBV5-4 and TRBJ2-7, with a possible D match to TRBD2 (5 bases). V gave up 2 bases and J gave up 4 bases, with 13 bases separating them. CDR1 and CDR2 from the germline V gene are SGHNT and YYREEE (reference sequence). The CDR3 runs to 14 residues. CDR3 bases: TGTGCCAGCAGCTTTGGGAGCCTTGGGTACGAGCAGTACTTC. Translating gives CASSFGSLGYEQYF.

V usage is TRBV5-4 and J usage is TRBJ2-1, with D possibly matching TRBD1 (6 bases). V lost 5 bases and J 0 bases, leaving 21 bases between the germline ends. CDR1 is SGHNT, CDR2 YYREEE, per germline (reference sequence). There are 18 residues in the CDR3. The CDR3 bases are TGTGCCAGCAGGAGGGGGAAGCACCCCAACGTCTCCTACAATGAGCAGTTCTTC. Protein: CASRRGKHPNVSYNEQFF.

V is TRBV28 and J is TRBJ2-1; tentatively, D is TRBD1 (5 bases). The ends were cut back, 7 bases at V and 8 bases at J, with 18 bases in the middle. CDR1 and CDR2 from the germline V gene are MDHEN and SYDVKM. The CDR3 spans 14 residues. CDR3 amino acids: CASNLIGAVDEQFF. The CDR3 nucleotides are TGTGCCAGCAACCTCATAGGGGCGGTGGATGAGCAGTTCTTC.

The chain has TRBV29-1 and TRBJ2-1, with TRBD2 matching over 7 bases. Looked up from germline, CDR1 is SQVTM and CDR2 is ANQGSEA. The length of the CDR3 is 14 residues. The V segment lost 6 bases and the J segment 0 bases; nucleotides outside the gene matches: 5. The CDR3: CSVELASSYNEQFF. CDR3 DNA sequence: TGCAGCGTGGAACTAGCGAGCTCCTACAATGAGCAGTTCTTC.

V gene TRBV7-9 combines with J gene TRBJ2-1; 9 bases agree with TRBD2. V dropped 4 bases and J dropped 10; count of bases not matched to a gene: 14. This CDR3 spans 16 amino acids. Germline V CDR1 and CDR2: SEHNR, FQNEAQ (reference sequence). CDR3 nucleotides: TGTGCCAGCAGCTCACCGGACATGCCTAGCGGGGTAGAGCAGTTCTTC. Residues: CASSSPDMPSGVEQFF.

A remark on this clone: Different DNA sequences within this sample yield the same CDR3. This chain uses TRBV7-9 with TRBJ2-7; either TRBD1 or TRBD2 may fit D (6 bases each). The CDR3 covers 14 residues. CDR1 SEHNR and CDR2 FQNEAQ come from the germline V gene (reference sequence). The V and J ends lost 4 bases and 0 bases respectively, with 10 bases between them. In DNA form, the CDR3 reads TGTGCCAGCAGCTCGCGGGACAACTCCTACGAGCAGTACTTC. Its translation: CASSSRDNSYEQYF.

As regards this clone: This specimen includes other DNA sequences encoding the same CDR3. The V and J genes are TRBV5-8 and TRBJ2-1; D remains unclear. Germline V CDR1 and CDR2: SGHTS, YDEGEE. V lost 5 bases and J lost 4, with 4 bases in between. The CDR3 loop spans 11 amino acids. The CDR3 DNA sequence: TGTGCCAGCAGTGAATACAATGAGCAGTTCTTC. It codes for CASSEYNEQFF.

The rearrangement links TRBV7-2 to TRBJ2-3; 9 bases align to TRBD1. The CDR3 runs to 15 residues. The germline gives CDR1 SGHTA, CDR2 FQGNSA. V lost 4 bases, J lost 6 bases, and 8 bases stayed unmatched. CDR3 loop: CASSYRDRALDTQYF. The CDR3, as DNA: TGTGCCAGCAGCTACCGGGACAGGGCTTTGGATACGCAGTATTTT.

As DNA, the CDR3 is TGTGCCAGTAACGAGGGACAGGGATGGCTCATACCCCAGCATTTT. This translates into CASNEGQGWLIPQHF. V is TRBV19 and J is TRBJ1-5, with 9 bases aligning to TRBD1. The CDR3 contains 15 residues. Trimming took 7 bases from V and 10 from J; bases not matched to a gene: 14. CDR1 LNHDA and CDR2 SQIVND come from the germline V gene (reference sequence). The full variable domain, rest sourced from reference TRBV19 and TRBJ1-5, is DGGITQSPKYLFRKEGQNVTLSCEQNLNHDAMYWYRQDPGQGLRLIYYSQIVNDFQKGDIAEGYSVSREKKESFPLTVTSAQKNPTAFYLCASNEGQGWLIPQHFGDGTRLSIL.

The chain recombines TRBV12-5 with TRBJ1-1, with D unresolved. With 3 bases removed from V and 5 bases from J, the gap between germline ends came to 13 bases. Germline V gene lookup returns CDR1 LGHNT and CDR2 FRNRAP. This CDR3 region has 14 residues. CDR3 residues: CASGFGGSGTEAFF. The CDR3 nucleotides read TGTGCTAGTGGTTTTGGAGGTAGCGGAACTGAAGCTTTCTTT.

V and J are TRBV2 and TRBJ2-1; 7 bases match TRBD2. The CDR3 runs 16 residues. Germline V CDR1 and CDR2: SNHLY, FYNNEI. V was clipped by 4 bases and J by 2 bases; unmatched bases: 8. CDR3 nucleotide sequence: TGTGCCAGCAGTGCGTGGGGACTACTAACCTACAATGAGCAGTTCTTC. Protein sequence: CASSAWGLLTYNEQFF.

The CDR3 nucleotides read TGTGCCAGCAGTTTCTCCGGGACTACCCAAGAGACCCAGTACTTC. Encoded protein: CASSFSGTTQETQYF. The chain carries TRBV28 and TRBJ2-5, with 7 nucleotides matching TRBD2. This CDR3 contains 15 residues. Germline-derived CDR1 and CDR2 are MDHEN and SYDVKM. V shed 3 bases and J 1 base; nucleotides not matched to a gene: 5.

To note about this clone: This sample also contains other DNA sequences that code for the same CDR3. The chain links TRBV28 to TRBJ1-5; D is ambiguous. The CDR3 extends over 15 amino acids. Germline V gives CDR1 MDHEN, CDR2 SYDVKM. V was cut by 2 bases and J by 2 bases, with 10 bases left in between. CDR3 bases: TGTGCCAGCAGTTTACTTAGGGAAGGCAATCAGCCCCAGCATTTT. This gives the protein CASSLLREGNQPQHF.

This sequence joins TRBV28 and TRBJ1-5; 8 bases line up with TRBD1. CDR1 is MDHEN and CDR2 is SYDVKM in the germline V gene. With V trimmed by 5 bases and J by 6 bases, 6 bases remained unmatched. This CDR3 has 14 amino acids. CDR3 sequence: CASSRPDRAQPQHF. As DNA, the CDR3 is TGTGCCAGCAGTCGACCGGACAGGGCTCAGCCCCAGCATTTT.

This sequence joins TRBV5-5 and TRBJ1-1; D might be TRBD1 (5 bases). Trimming stripped 0 bases from V and 2 bases from J, with 8 bases between. Looked up from germline, CDR1 is SGHKS and CDR2 is YYEKEE (reference sequence). This CDR3 region has 14 residues. The CDR3 nucleotides are TGTGCCAGCAGCTTGGAACGGGGCAACACTGAAGCTTTCTTT. It encodes CASSLERGNTEAFF.

The chain is built from TRBV11-2 and TRBJ2-3; no firm D call. CDR1 is SGHAT and CDR2 is FQNNGV in the germline V gene. The CDR3 spans 15 residues. Trimming cost V 2 bases and J 0 bases, with 9 bases left between them. As DNA, the CDR3 is TGTGCCAGCAGCTTAATCGACCCAAGCACAGATACGCAGTATTTT. Its translation is CASSLIDPSTDTQYF.

The chain has TRBV9 and TRBJ1-3; 7 bases are shared with TRBD1. The trim removed 4 bases at V and 2 bases at J, leaving 6 bases unmatched. Germline CDR1 reads SGDLS; CDR2 reads YYNGEE. This CDR3 has 15 residues. The DNA of the CDR3 is TGTGCCAGCAGCTTAGACAGGGCCGCTGGAAACACCATATATTTT. Its translation is CASSLDRAAGNTIYF. Full variable domain (missing parts from reference TRBV9 and TRBJ1-3): DSGVTQTPKHLITATGQRVTLRCSPRSGDLSVYWYQQSLDQGLQFLIQYYNGEERAKGNILERFSAQQFPDLHSELNLSSLELGDSALYFCASSLDRAAGNTIYFGEGSWLTVV.

The J gene is TRBJ2-3, the V gene TRBV5-5; TRBD2 matches at 15 bases. Trimming took 0 bases from V and 5 from J; bases not matched to a gene: 4. Germline V gives CDR1 SGHKS, CDR2 YYEKEE (reference sequence). The CDR3 length is 17 residues. CDR3 bases: TGTGCCAGCAGCTTGGGTTTGGGACTAGCGGGAGGAGATACGCAGTATTTT. This encodes CASSLGLGLAGGDTQYF.

In DNA, the CDR3 is TGTGCCACCACCCAATGGGGGGGCAATCAGCCCCAGCATTTT. Translation gives CATTQWGGNQPQHF. The chain has TRBV19 and TRBJ1-5; tentative D call: TRBD1 (5 bases). Deletions cut 10 bases from V and 2 bases from J, with 15 bases between. The CDR3 sequence is 14 residues long. Germline CDR1 is LNHDA and CDR2 is SQIVND (reference sequence).

This clone was picked up one time. The chain recombines TRBV5-1 with TRBJ2-1; D remains unclear. The V gene lost 4 bases and the J gene lost 1 base, with 6 bases spanning the gap. This CDR3 spans 13 amino acids. The germline CDR1 and CDR2 sequences are SGHRS and YFSETQ. The CDR3 here is CASSTPSYNEQFF. DNA for the CDR3: TGCGCCAGCAGCACGCCGTCCTACAATGAGCAGTTCTTC.

Notes on this clone: Other DNA sequences in the sample encode the same CDR3. The chain is built from TRBV11-2 and TRBJ2-7; D perhaps matches TRBD1 (5 bases). Trimming left V 4 bases short and J 3 bases short, with 7 bases between. The CDR3 sequence is 12 residues long. Germline V lookup: CDR1 SGHAT, CDR2 FQNNGV. The CDR3 nucleotides read TGTGCCAGCAGCTCTCAGGGCTACGAGCAGTACTTC. This translates into CASSSQGYEQYF.

The chain carries TRBV4-1 and TRBJ2-7; D is unclear. The ends were cut back, 1 base at V and 9 bases at J, with 10 bases in the middle. Germline loops: CDR1 MGHRA, CDR2 YSYEKL. This CDR3 is built from 12 residues. The CDR3 sequence is CASSQAGRGQYF. CDR3 nucleotide sequence: TGCGCCAGCAGCCAAGCCGGCAGAGGGCAGTACTTC.

V usage is TRBV5-6 and J usage is TRBJ2-7; tentatively, D is TRBD1 (6 bases). V lost 4 bases and J 3 bases, leaving 14 bases between the germline ends. In germline, CDR1 is SGHDT, CDR2 YYEEEE. The CDR3 contains 14 residues. DNA for the CDR3: TGTGCCAGCAGCCGGGTCGGACAGAACTACGAGCAGTACTTC. Translating it yields CASSRVGQNYEQYF.

The V gene is TRBV12-5, the J gene TRBJ2-3; no clear D. Germline CDR1 is LGHNT and CDR2 is FRNRAP. The CDR3 consists of 16 residues. Trimming cost V 0 bases and J 4 bases, with 14 bases left between them. The CDR3, as DNA: TGTGCTAGTGGTTTGGTAAACGAGGTGGGCGCAGATACGCAGTATTTT. Amino acid sequence: CASGLVNEVGADTQYF.

The chain carries TRBV9 and TRBJ2-7; no reliable D call. V lost 4 bases to trimming and J lost 3 bases, with 14 bases between them. In germline, CDR1 is SGDLS, CDR2 YYNGEE. There are 14 residues in the CDR3. For the CDR3, the DNA is TGTGCCAGCAGCCCACATGGGCTCAACTACGAGCAGTACTTC. It translates to CASSPHGLNYEQYF.

V gene TRBV6-5 combines with J gene TRBJ2-1; TRBD1 matches at 10 bases. CDR1 and CDR2 from the germline V gene are MNHEY and SVGAGI. This CDR3 region has 14 residues. The junction had 1 base not matched to a gene; V was cut back by 4 bases and J by 4 bases. In DNA form, the CDR3 reads TGTGCCAGCAGTTTGGACAGGGGGTACAATGAGCAGTTCTTC. Encoded protein: CASSLDRGYNEQFF.

V gene TRBV29-1 combines with J gene TRBJ1-4, with 8 bases aligning to TRBD1. V was clipped by 6 bases and J by 11 bases; unmatched bases: 11. Germline CDR1 reads SQVTM; CDR2 reads ANQGSEA. The CDR3 runs to 13 residues. DNA of the CDR3: TGCAGCGTGCTAATAGGACAGGGCGGGAAACTGTTTTTT. It yields the protein CSVLIGQGGKLFF.

Comments on this clone: Different DNA sequences within this sample yield the same CDR3. The rearrangement joins TRBV28 to TRBJ2-1; D is undetermined. The germline CDR1 and CDR2 sequences are MDHEN and SYDVKM. The CDR3 is 14 residues long. The V gene lost 2 bases and the J gene lost 0 bases, with 5 bases spanning the gap. The CDR3 region is CASSLLSSYNEQFF. The CDR3 DNA reads as TGTGCCAGCAGTTTACTCAGCTCCTACAATGAGCAGTTCTTC.

The chain has TRBV5-1 and TRBJ2-1; TRBD2 agrees at 14 bases. The CDR3 loop spans 13 amino acids. The V gene's germline CDR1 is SGHRS and CDR2 YFSETQ. V was clipped by 7 bases and J by 9 bases; unmatched bases: 3. CDR3 region: CASGTSGSLEQFF. CDR3 nucleotides: TGCGCCAGCGGGACTAGCGGGAGTCTTGAGCAGTTCTTC.

The J gene is TRBJ2-3, the V gene TRBV7-9, with 10 positions matching TRBD2. After removal of 5 bases from V and 2 bases from J, the junction contained 16 bases not matched to a gene. This CDR3 has 19 amino acids. CDR1 and CDR2 (germline): SEHNR, FQNEAQ (reference sequence). The CDR3 sequence is CASSARTSGTIFATDTQYF. The CDR3 nucleotides are TGTGCCAGCAGCGCCCGGACTAGCGGCACCATTTTCGCCACAGATACGCAGTATTTT. The complete variable domain, with remaining parts taken from reference TRBV7-9 and TRBJ2-3, reads DTGVSQNPRHKITKRGQNVTFRCDPISEHNRLYWYRQTLGQGPEFLTYFQNEAQLEKSRLLSDRFSAERPKGSFSTLEIQRTEQGDSAMYLCASSARTSGTIFATDTQYFGPGTRLTVL.

The V and J genes are TRBV5-4 and TRBJ2-7; possibly TRBD1 or TRBD2 for D (5 bases each). This CDR3 has 15 amino acids. The ends were cut back, 1 base at V and 0 bases at J, with 11 bases in the middle. Germline-derived CDR1 and CDR2 are SGHNT and YYREEE (reference sequence). CDR3 loop: CASSLWAGSSYEQYF. The CDR3 nucleotides are TGTGCCAGCAGCTTGTGGGCAGGGAGCTCCTACGAGCAGTACTTC.